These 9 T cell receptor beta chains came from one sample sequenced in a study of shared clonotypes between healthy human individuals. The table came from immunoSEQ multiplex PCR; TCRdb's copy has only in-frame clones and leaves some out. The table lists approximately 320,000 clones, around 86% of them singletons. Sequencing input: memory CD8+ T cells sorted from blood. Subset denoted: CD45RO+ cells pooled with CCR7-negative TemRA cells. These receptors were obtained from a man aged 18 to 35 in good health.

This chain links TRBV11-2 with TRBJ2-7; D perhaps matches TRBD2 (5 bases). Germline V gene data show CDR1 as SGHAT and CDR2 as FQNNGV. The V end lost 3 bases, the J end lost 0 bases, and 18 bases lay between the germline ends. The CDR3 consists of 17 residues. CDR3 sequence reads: CASSFPSEGILSYEQYF. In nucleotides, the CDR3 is TGTGCCAGCAGCTTTCCTTCTGAGGGAATTCTCTCCTACGAGCAGTACTTC.

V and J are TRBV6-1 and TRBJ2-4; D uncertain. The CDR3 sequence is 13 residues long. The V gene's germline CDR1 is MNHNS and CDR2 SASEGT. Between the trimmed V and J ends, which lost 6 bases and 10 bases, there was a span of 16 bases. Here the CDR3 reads CASRSREALIQYF. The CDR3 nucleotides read TGTGCCAGCAGGTCCCGAGAAGCGTTAATTCAGTACTTC.

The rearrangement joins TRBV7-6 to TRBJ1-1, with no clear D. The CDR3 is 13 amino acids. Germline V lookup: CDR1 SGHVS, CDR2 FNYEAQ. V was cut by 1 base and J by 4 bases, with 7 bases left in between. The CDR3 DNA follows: TGTGCCAGCAGCTTAGGGGTGGGCACTGAAGCTTTCTTT. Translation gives CASSLGVGTEAFF.

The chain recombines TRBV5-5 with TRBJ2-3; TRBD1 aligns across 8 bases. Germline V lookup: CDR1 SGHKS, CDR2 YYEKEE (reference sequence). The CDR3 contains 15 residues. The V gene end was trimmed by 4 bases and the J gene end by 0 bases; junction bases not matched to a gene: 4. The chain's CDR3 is CASSTWTGSTDTQYF. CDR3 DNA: TGTGCCAGCAGCACCTGGACAGGGAGCACAGATACGCAGTATTTT.

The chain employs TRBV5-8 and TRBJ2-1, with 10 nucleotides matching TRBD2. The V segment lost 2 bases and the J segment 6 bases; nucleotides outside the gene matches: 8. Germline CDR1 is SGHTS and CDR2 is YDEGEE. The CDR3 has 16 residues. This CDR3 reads CASSFGSGRAANEQFF. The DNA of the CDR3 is TGTGCCAGCAGCTTCGGGAGCGGGAGGGCGGCCAATGAGCAGTTCTTC.

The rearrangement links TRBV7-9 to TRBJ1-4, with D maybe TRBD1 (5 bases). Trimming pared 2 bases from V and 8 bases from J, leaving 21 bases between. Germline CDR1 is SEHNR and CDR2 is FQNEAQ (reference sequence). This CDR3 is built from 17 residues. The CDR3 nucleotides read TGTGCCAGCAGCTTAATGCAGGGCCGGGGAGGTGAAGAAAAACTGTTTTTT. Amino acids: CASSLMQGRGGEEKLFF.

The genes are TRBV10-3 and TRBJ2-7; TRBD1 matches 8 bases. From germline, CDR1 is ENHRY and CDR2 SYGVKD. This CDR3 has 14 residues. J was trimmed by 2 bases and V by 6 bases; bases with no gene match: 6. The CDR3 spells CAISSGTGAYEQYF. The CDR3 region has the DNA TGTGCCATCAGCTCCGGGACAGGTGCCTACGAGCAGTACTTC.

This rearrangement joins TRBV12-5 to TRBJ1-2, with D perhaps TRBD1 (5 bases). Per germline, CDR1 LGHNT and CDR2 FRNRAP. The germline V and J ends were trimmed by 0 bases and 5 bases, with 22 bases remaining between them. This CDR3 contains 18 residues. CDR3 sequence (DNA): TGTGCTAGTGGTTTGGTATTTGAGGGGCTGGGTCAGGATTATGGCTACACCTTC. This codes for CASGLVFEGLGQDYGYTF.

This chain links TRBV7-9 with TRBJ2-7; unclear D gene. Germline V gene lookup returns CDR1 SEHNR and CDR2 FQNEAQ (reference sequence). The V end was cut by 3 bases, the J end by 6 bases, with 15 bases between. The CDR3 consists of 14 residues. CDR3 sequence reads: CASSFPVGLPEQYF. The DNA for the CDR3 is TGTGCCAGCAGCTTCCCGGTGGGGTTACCCGAGCAGTACTTC. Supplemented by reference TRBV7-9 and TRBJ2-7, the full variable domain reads DTGVSQNPRHKITKRGQNVTFRCDPISEHNRLYWYRQTLGQGPEFLTYFQNEAQLEKSRLLSDRFSAERPKGSFSTLEIQRTEQGDSAMYLCASSFPVGLPEQYFGPGTRLTVT.